The 12 T cell receptor beta chains reported below all come from one sample, sequenced in a study of neoadjuvant anti-PD-1 for oral cavity cancer. As for time point: after neoadjuvant nivolumab, at surgical resection. Sequenced by immunoSEQ multiplex PCR; TCRdb stores in-frame clones only, minus some. The table lists some 15,000 clones, 40% of them singletons. This sample comprised tumor tissue, obtained after nivolumab (anti-PD-1) treatment. These receptor sequences come from a person between 35 and 79 years old with oral cavity squamous cell carcinoma.

This clone was seen more than once but under ten times. The chain joins TRBV4-1 to TRBJ2-7, with D unclear. The CDR3 has 13 residues. Per germline, CDR1 MGHRA and CDR2 YSYEKL. V lost 1 base, J lost 3 bases, and 7 bases lay in between. CDR3 in DNA: TGCGCCAGCAGCCAAGGCCATGGCTACGAGCAGTACTTC. This sequence encodes CASSQGHGYEQYF.

This clone came up a few times. This sequence joins TRBV30 and TRBJ1-2; D is undetermined. Trimming cost V 0 bases and J 6 bases, with 8 bases left between them. The CDR3 loop spans 12 amino acids. From germline, CDR1 is GTSNPN and CDR2 SVGIG (reference sequence). CDR3 sequence reads: CAWSVRSNGYTF. The CDR3 nucleotides are TGTGCCTGGAGTGTACGGTCTAATGGCTACACCTTC.

The rearrangement uses TRBV7-8 and TRBJ1-5; D possibly corresponds to TRBD1 (6 bases). CDR1 is SGHVS and CDR2 is FQNEAQ in the germline V gene. The V gene lost 3 bases and the J gene lost 0 bases, with 12 bases spanning the gap. CDR3 length: 16 amino acids. The DNA of the CDR3 is TGTGCCAGCAGCTTCGGGACAATCTATAGCAATCAGCCCCAGCATTTT. Translating it yields CASSFGTIYSNQPQHF.

This chain connects TRBV19 to TRBJ1-6; TRBD1 is a possible D gene (6 bases). CDR1 LNHDA and CDR2 SQIVND come from the germline V gene (reference sequence). Trimming stripped 4 bases from V and 14 bases from J, with 18 bases between. The length of the CDR3 is 14 residues. CDR3 loop: CASSTSTGPGALHF. The CDR3 nucleotides read TGTGCCAGTAGTACGTCGACAGGCCCCGGGGCCCTCCACTTT.

The rearrangement joins TRBV15 to TRBJ1-4; possibly TRBD1 for D (5 bases). Germline lookup yields CDR1 LNHNV and CDR2 YYDKDF (reference sequence). Trimming took 8 bases from V and 2 from J, leaving 12 bases between them. CDR3 length: 14 residues. The CDR3 protein is CATRGVGTNEKLFF. CDR3 bases: TGTGCCACCCGGGGGGTGGGTACTAATGAAAAACTGTTTTTT.

This clone was seen only a few times. The chain uses TRBV19 and TRBJ2-4; 8 positions agree with TRBD1. The CDR3 is 15 amino acids. Germline V CDR1 and CDR2: LNHDA, SQIVND (reference sequence). The V segment lost 9 bases and the J segment 1 base; nucleotides outside the gene matches: 8. The CDR3 bases are TGTGCCAGCGCAGGGGGCGGAATTGCCAAAAACATTCAGTACTTC. Its protein product is CASAGGGIAKNIQYF.

This clone has more than one count but fewer than ten. The CDR3 region has the DNA TGTGCCAGCAGCTTATACCCGGTCCTAAGGACAGGGGAGGATGAGCAGTACTTC. Encoded protein: CASSLYPVLRTGEDEQYF. The chain links TRBV11-2 to TRBJ2-7; TRBD1 matches 9 bases. Germline V lookup: CDR1 SGHAT, CDR2 FQNNGV. V shed 2 bases, J shed 7 bases, and the junction held 18 bases outside the gene matches. The CDR3 covers 18 residues.

This clone was observed a single time. The chain joins TRBV19 to TRBJ1-2; no firm D call. V lost 8 bases to trimming and J lost 3 bases, with 16 bases between them. The CDR3 contains 14 residues. Germline CDR1 LNHDA, CDR2 SQIVND (reference sequence). CDR3 sequence reads: CASGEGYFDYGYTF. CDR3 nucleotide sequence: TGTGCCAGTGGGGAGGGTTACTTCGACTATGGCTACACCTTC.

This sequence joins TRBV5-8 and TRBJ2-7; D unclear. This CDR3 spans 14 amino acids. The germline CDR1 and CDR2 sequences are SGHTS and YDEGEE. Trimming stripped 0 bases from V and 3 bases from J, with 10 bases between. The CDR3 sequence is CASSLALSNYEQYF. The CDR3, as DNA: TGTGCCAGCAGCTTGGCCCTCTCGAACTACGAGCAGTACTTC. The full variable domain, completed using reference TRBV5-8 and TRBJ2-7, is EAGVTQSPTHLIKTRGQQATLRCSPISGHTSVYWYQQALGLGLQFLLWYDEGEERNRGNFPPRFSGRQFPNYSSELNVNALELEDSALYLCASSLALSNYEQYFGPGTRLTVT.

Note on this clone: This sequence is one base from a far larger clone and is likely a read error. The CDR3 spells CASSLSSSYEQYF. CDR3 DNA sequence: TGTGCCAGCAGCTTGTCCAGCTCCTACGAGCAGTACTTC. V gene TRBV13 combines with J gene TRBJ2-7; no definite D call. V shed 3 bases and J shed 0 bases, with 6 bases lying between them. Germline CDR1 reads PRHDT; CDR2 reads FYEKMQ (reference sequence). The CDR3 spans 13 residues.

This sequence joins TRBV18 and TRBJ1-2; no clear D. Per germline, CDR1 KGHSH and CDR2 LQKENI. This CDR3 is 13 amino acids long. V lost 2 bases, J lost 5 bases, and 9 bases lay in between. The CDR3 loop is CASSPEVSYGYTF. The CDR3, as DNA: TGTGCCAGCTCACCAGAGGTCTCTTATGGCTACACCTTC.

The CDR3 reads CASSRTGTGNIQYF. CDR3 nucleotides: TGTGCCAGCAGTCGCACCGGGACAGGGAACATTCAGTACTTC. The gene calls are TRBV7-2 and TRBJ2-4, with 9 bases fitting TRBD1. From germline, CDR1 is SGHTA and CDR2 FQGNSA. There are 14 residues in the CDR3. V was pared by 6 bases and J by 7 bases, with 7 bases of the junction left unmatched.